These 27 T cell receptor beta chains originate from one sample sequenced in a study of T cell responses to AZD1222 COVID-19 vaccine. Produced via immunoSEQ multiplex PCR; TCRdb's table is partial and in-frame only. The sample lists 75,000 to 95,000 clones, about 87% seen once, with 9% to 10% in the top ten. Source: peripheral blood, taken 28 days after the second dose of the MenACWY control vaccine. All receptors derive from an adult who received the MenACWY meningococcal vaccine as a control.

This chain joins TRBV5-4 and TRBJ1-3, with D maybe TRBD1 (5 bases). Trimming took 0 bases from V and 0 from J, leaving 10 bases between them. Germline CDR1 reads SGHNT; CDR2 reads YYREEE (reference sequence). There are 16 residues in the CDR3. As DNA, the CDR3 is TGTGCCAGCAGCTTGGCGACAGACCGCTCTGGAAACACCATATATTTT. Residues: CASSLATDRSGNTIYF.

The CDR3 loop reads CAWSLTGTGEKLFF. CDR3 bases: TGTGCCTGGAGTTTAACCGGGACAGGTGAAAAACTGTTTTTT. The chain couples TRBV30 to TRBJ1-4, with 8 bases fitting TRBD1. Unmatched junction bases numbered 6, after V lost 2 bases and J lost 7 bases. The germline V gene has CDR1 GTSNPN and CDR2 SVGIG (reference sequence). The CDR3 spans 14 residues.

V and J are TRBV5-1 and TRBJ1-1, with 7 bases aligning to TRBD1. With V trimmed by 4 bases and J by 2 bases, 8 bases remained unmatched. Germline values: CDR1 SGHRS, CDR2 YFSETQ. This CDR3 has 15 residues. The CDR3 here is CASSTGTVGNTEAFF. In DNA, the CDR3 is TGCGCCAGCAGCACCGGGACAGTAGGTAACACTGAAGCTTTCTTT.

V is TRBV5-1 and J is TRBJ2-5, with D possibly being TRBD1 (6 bases). V shed 0 bases and J shed 4 bases, with 13 bases lying between them. Germline V CDR1 and CDR2: SGHRS, YFSETQ. This CDR3 has 15 amino acids. CDR3 DNA: TGCGCCAGCAGCTTGGGTGGGGGCATTGGAGAGACCCAGTACTTC. Its translation is CASSLGGGIGETQYF. The entire variable domain, with the rest obtained from reference TRBV5-1 and TRBJ2-5, is as follows: KAGVTQTPRYLIKTRGQQVTLSCSPISGHRSVSWYQQTPGQGLQFLFEYFSETQRNKGNFPGRFSGRQFSNSRSEMNVSTLELGDSALYLCASSLGGGIGETQYFGPGTRLLVL.

With respect to this clone: At one end the junction does not follow the germline gene, possibly because of a read error. Different DNA sequences within this sample yield the same CDR3. The chain is built from TRBV5-8 and TRBJ1-1; no firm D call. Per germline, CDR1 SGHTS and CDR2 YDEGEE. The CDR3 loop spans 13 amino acids. The CDR3 region is CASSLVKNTEAFF. The CDR3 DNA is TGCGCCAGCAGCTTGGTGAAGAACACTGAAGCTTTCTTT.

CDR3 amino acids: CASSYSFMLNTEAFF. CDR3 bases: TGTGCCAGCAGTTACTCGTTCATGTTGAACACTGAAGCTTTCTTT. The chain uses TRBV6-5 and TRBJ1-1, with unresolved D. This CDR3 has 15 amino acids. Deletions cut 0 bases from V and 0 bases from J, with 8 bases between. Germline values: CDR1 MNHEY, CDR2 SVGAGI.

The chain couples TRBV6-4 to TRBJ2-3; D remains unclear. Per germline, CDR1 MRHNA and CDR2 SNTAGT. V lost 6 bases and J lost 2, with 18 bases in between. CDR3 length: 16 amino acids. The CDR3 is CASSLRPNSPTDTQYF. The DNA of the CDR3 is TGTGCCAGCAGCCTCCGGCCAAACTCCCCCACAGATACGCAGTATTTT.

This clone was counted between two and nine times. The V call is TRBV6-5, the J call TRBJ1-4, with 7 positions matching TRBD1. Germline V gene data show CDR1 as MNHEY and CDR2 as SVGAGI. CDR3 length equals 14 residues. Germline trimming cut 5 bases from V and 7 bases from J; bases unmatched to any gene: 7. CDR3 in amino acids: CASSPQGVLEKLFF. The CDR3 bases are TGTGCCAGCAGTCCTCAGGGGGTGCTTGAAAAACTGTTTTTT.

The CDR3 DNA sequence: TGTGCCAGCAGCCAACAAACGGGGGCTGGAAACACCATATATTTT. It codes for CASSQQTGAGNTIYF. The chain is built from TRBV7-9 and TRBJ1-3; tentatively, D is TRBD1 (5 bases). CDR3 size: 15 residues. Germline V gives CDR1 SEHNR, CDR2 FQNEAQ (reference sequence). V was pared by 5 bases and J by 2 bases, with 13 bases between. Variable domain in full (rest from reference TRBV7-9 and TRBJ1-3): DTGVSQNPRHKITKRGQNVTFRCDPISEHNRLYWYRQTLGQGPEFLTYFQNEAQLEKSRLLSDRFSAERPKGSFSTLEIQRTEQGDSAMYLCASSQQTGAGNTIYFGEGSWLTVV.

V is TRBV19 and J is TRBJ1-1; D unresolved. V lost 3 bases, J lost 8 bases, and 16 bases lay in between. Per germline, CDR1 LNHDA and CDR2 SQIVND (reference sequence). This CDR3 has 14 amino acids. CDR3 sequence reads: CASSMNSRSSEAFF. In nucleotides, the CDR3 is TGTGCCAGTAGTATGAACAGCAGAAGTTCAGAAGCTTTCTTT.

V gene TRBV30 combines with J gene TRBJ2-5; 8 bases agree with TRBD2. The V and J ends lost 3 bases and 2 bases, in that order; junction bases with no gene match: 5. The germline V gene has CDR1 GTSNPN and CDR2 SVGIG (reference sequence). The CDR3 totals 14 residues. The CDR3 here is CAWSRGLAQETQYF. CDR3 DNA sequence: TGTGCCTGGAGCCGTGGACTAGCACAAGAGACCCAGTACTTC.

This chain uses TRBV5-1 with TRBJ1-1, with D unresolved. From germline, CDR1 is SGHRS and CDR2 YFSETQ. Trimming left V 4 bases short and J 1 base short, with 11 bases between. There are 14 residues in the CDR3. As DNA, the CDR3 is TGCGCCAGCAGCCTATGGGGAGGGAACACTGAAGCTTTCTTT. It yields the protein CASSLWGGNTEAFF. Drawing the rest from reference TRBV5-1 and TRBJ1-1, the complete variable domain is KAGVTQTPRYLIKTRGQQVTLSCSPISGHRSVSWYQQTPGQGLQFLFEYFSETQRNKGNFPGRFSGRQFSNSRSEMNVSTLELGDSALYLCASSLWGGNTEAFFGQGTRLTVV.

CDR3 residues: CASGLEGQDYGYTF. In nucleotides, the CDR3 is TGTGCTAGTGGTTTGGAGGGACAGGACTATGGCTACACCTTC. The rearrangement uses TRBV12-5 and TRBJ1-2; 8 bases align to TRBD1. This CDR3 contains 14 residues. Trimming cost V 1 base and J 3 bases; bases outside gene matches: 1. CDR1 LGHNT and CDR2 FRNRAP come from the germline V gene.

The V and J genes are TRBV4-2 and TRBJ2-5; TRBD1 is a possible D gene (6 bases). Germline lookup yields CDR1 LGHNA and CDR2 YNFKEQ. With 4 bases removed from V and 2 bases from J, the gap between germline ends came to 14 bases. This CDR3 has 15 residues. The CDR3 loop reads CASSRRTGRQETQYF. The CDR3 bases are TGTGCCAGCAGCCGGCGCACAGGGCGGCAAGAGACCCAGTACTTC.

This chain links TRBV5-6 with TRBJ1-1; D may be TRBD1 (6 bases). Trimming pared 4 bases from V and 4 bases from J, leaving 11 bases between. The CDR3 extends over 13 amino acids. Germline V CDR1 and CDR2: SGHDT, YYEEEE. CDR3 DNA: TGTGCCAGCAGCGGGGGCTGGGGCACTGAAGCTTTCTTT. This encodes CASSGGWGTEAFF.

The gene calls are TRBV27 and TRBJ1-5, with D uncertain. Trimming pared 7 bases from V and 4 bases from J, leaving 11 bases between. Germline V gene lookup returns CDR1 MNHEY and CDR2 SMNVEV (reference sequence). The CDR3 contains 13 residues. The CDR3 loop is CASTSTLNQPQHF. CDR3 coding DNA: TGTGCCAGCACCTCGACACTGAATCAGCCCCAGCATTTT.

The chain combines TRBV11-3 with TRBJ1-6; D is unclear. Germline values: CDR1 SGHNT, CDR2 YENEEA. V lost 2 bases and J 7 bases, leaving 12 bases between the germline ends. The CDR3 extends over 15 amino acids. CDR3 amino acids: CASSLNSGMNSPLHF. Here the CDR3 DNA reads TGTGCCAGCAGCTTAAACTCTGGGATGAATTCACCCCTCCACTTT.

The genes are TRBV5-6 and TRBJ1-2, with 8 bases fitting TRBD1. The germline CDR1 and CDR2 sequences are SGHDT and YYEEEE. The junction had 12 bases not matched to a gene; V was cut back by 4 bases and J by 4 bases. The CDR3 sequence is 16 residues long. Here the CDR3 DNA reads TGTGCCAGCAGCCGCGGGACAGGTTTTAAGGGCTATGGCTACACCTTC. Its translation: CASSRGTGFKGYGYTF.

The chain joins TRBV2 to TRBJ1-6; no firm D call. The CDR3 extends over 14 amino acids. V shed 6 bases and J shed 7 bases, with 13 bases lying between them. CDR1 is SNHLY, CDR2 FYNNEI, per germline. The DNA of the CDR3 is TGTGCCAGCAGCGGTGTAGCTACCAATTCACCCCTCCACTTT. The encoded protein is CASSGVATNSPLHF. The full variable domain, rest sourced from reference TRBV2 and TRBJ1-6, is EPEVTQTPSHQVTQMGQEVILRCVPISNHLYFYWYRQILGQKVEFLVSFYNNEISEKSEIFDDQFSVERPDGSNFTLKIRSTKLEDSAMYFCASSGVATNSPLHFGNGTRLTVT.

The chain joins TRBV7-3 to TRBJ2-3, with TRBD2 identical over 8 bases. CDR3 size: 16 residues. V gave up 1 base and J gave up 6 bases; unmatched junction bases: 9. Germline lookup yields CDR1 SGHTA and CDR2 FQGTGA. The CDR3 nucleotides are TGTGCCAGCAGCTTAAACGGAGGACTAGCTGGGGATACGCAGTATTTT. Its translation is CASSLNGGLAGDTQYF.

This clone was observed once. The rearrangement uses TRBV7-9 and TRBJ1-3; D ambiguous. Between the trimmed V and J ends, which lost 6 bases and 0 bases, there was a span of 9 bases. CDR1 is SEHNR, CDR2 FQNEAQ, per germline (reference sequence). The CDR3 has 14 residues. The CDR3 sequence: CASRAGYSGNTIYF. CDR3 sequence (DNA): TGTGCCAGCAGGGCTGGATACTCTGGAAACACCATATATTTT.

This clone is medium-sized within its sample. The same CDR3 arises from other DNA sequences in this sample as well. The gene calls are TRBV19 and TRBJ1-2; D ambiguous. V was shortened by 6 bases and J by 1 base, with 9 bases between the two germline ends. This CDR3 comprises 13 residues. The germline CDR1 and CDR2 sequences are LNHDA and SQIVND (reference sequence). This chain's CDR3 is CASRREVNYGYTF. The CDR3 DNA sequence: TGTGCCAGTAGGAGGGAAGTTAACTATGGCTACACCTTC. The full variable domain, with the rest looked up from reference TRBV19 and TRBJ1-2, is DGGITQSPKYLFRKEGQNVTLSCEQNLNHDAMYWYRQDPGQGLRLIYYSQIVNDFQKGDIAEGYSVSREKKESFPLTVTSAQKNPTAFYLCASRREVNYGYTFGSGTRLTVV.

The rearrangement uses TRBV30 and TRBJ2-5; D gene ambiguous. The germline V and J ends were trimmed by 2 bases and 5 bases, with 9 bases remaining between them. The CDR3 length is 12 residues. Germline V gene data show CDR1 as GTSNPN and CDR2 as SVGIG (reference sequence). DNA of the CDR3: TGTGCCTGGAGTATTGTAGGGGAGACCCAGTACTTC. Translating it yields CAWSIVGETQYF.

This clone was recorded once. The chain joins TRBV5-1 to TRBJ1-4, with D possibly TRBD1 on 6 matching bases. CDR1 and CDR2 (germline): SGHRS, YFSETQ. This CDR3 is built from 16 residues. V was pared by 2 bases and J by 2 bases, with 13 bases between. The CDR3 loop is CASSLQGMRTNEKLFF. In DNA form, the CDR3 reads TGCGCCAGCAGCTTACAGGGAATGAGGACTAATGAAAAACTGTTTTTT. The entire variable domain, with the rest obtained from reference TRBV5-1 and TRBJ1-4, is as follows: KAGVTQTPRYLIKTRGQQVTLSCSPISGHRSVSWYQQTPGQGLQFLFEYFSETQRNKGNFPGRFSGRQFSNSRSEMNVSTLELGDSALYLCASSLQGMRTNEKLFFGSGTQLSVL.

The chain couples TRBV30 to TRBJ2-7; 8 bases are shared with TRBD1. The trim removed 2 bases at V and 6 bases at J, leaving 6 bases unmatched. The CDR3 has 13 amino acids. In germline, CDR1 is GTSNPN, CDR2 SVGIG (reference sequence). The CDR3 bases are TGTGCCTGGAGTTCGGGAACAGGGGGCGAGCAGTACTTC. Amino acid sequence: CAWSSGTGGEQYF.

The V call is TRBV6-5, the J call TRBJ1-1; 7 positions agree with TRBD1. Germline V gene lookup returns CDR1 MNHEY and CDR2 SVGAGI. The trim removed 6 bases at V and 8 bases at J, leaving 6 bases unmatched. The CDR3 is 12 amino acids. The CDR3 sequence is CASRRQGREAFF. The CDR3 region has the DNA TGTGCCAGCAGACGACAGGGTCGGGAAGCTTTCTTT.

The chain has TRBV29-1 and TRBJ1-1; D unresolved. Germline-derived CDR1 and CDR2 are SQVTM and ANQGSEA. Deletions cut 1 base from V and 5 bases from J, with 14 bases between. The CDR3 covers 14 residues. Here the CDR3 reads CSVEGGTSRTEAFF. Here the CDR3 DNA reads TGCAGCGTTGAAGGTGGCACCAGTAGGACTGAAGCTTTCTTT.